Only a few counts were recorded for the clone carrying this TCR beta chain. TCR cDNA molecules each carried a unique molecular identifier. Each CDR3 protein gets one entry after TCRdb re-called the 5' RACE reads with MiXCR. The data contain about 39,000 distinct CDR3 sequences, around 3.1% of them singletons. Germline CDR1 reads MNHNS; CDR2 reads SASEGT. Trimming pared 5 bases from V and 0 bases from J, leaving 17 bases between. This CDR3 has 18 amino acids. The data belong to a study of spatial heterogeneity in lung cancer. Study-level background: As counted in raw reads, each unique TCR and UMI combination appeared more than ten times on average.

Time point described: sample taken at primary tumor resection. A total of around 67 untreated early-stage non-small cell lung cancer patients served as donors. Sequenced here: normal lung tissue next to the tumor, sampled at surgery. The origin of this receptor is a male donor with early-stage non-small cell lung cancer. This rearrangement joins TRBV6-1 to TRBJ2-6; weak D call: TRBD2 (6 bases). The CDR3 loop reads CASSTRDWMGSGANVLTF. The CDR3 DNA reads TGTGCCAGCAGTACGAGGGACTGGATGGGCTCTGGGGCCAACGTCCTGACTTTC.